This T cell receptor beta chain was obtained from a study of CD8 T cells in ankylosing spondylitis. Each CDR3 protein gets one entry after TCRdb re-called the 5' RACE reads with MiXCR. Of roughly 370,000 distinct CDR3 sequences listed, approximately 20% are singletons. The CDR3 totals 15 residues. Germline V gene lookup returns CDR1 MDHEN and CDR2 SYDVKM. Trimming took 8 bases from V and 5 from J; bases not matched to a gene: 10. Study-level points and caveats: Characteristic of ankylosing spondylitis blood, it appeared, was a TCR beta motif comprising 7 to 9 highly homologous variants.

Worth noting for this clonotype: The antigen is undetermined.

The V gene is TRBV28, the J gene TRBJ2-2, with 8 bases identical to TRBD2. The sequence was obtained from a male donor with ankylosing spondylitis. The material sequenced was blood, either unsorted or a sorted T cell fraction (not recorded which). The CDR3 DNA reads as TGTGCCAGCCGCGGGAGGCGGGAGTATACCGGGGAGCTGTTTTTT. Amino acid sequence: CASRGRREYTGELFF.